The source of this T cell receptor beta chain is a study of T cells in pancreatic ductal adenocarcinoma. General study findings and limits: No significant tumor-blood clonality difference; means were about 0.11 and 0.072. This surgical cohort overrepresents the minority presenting with early-stage disease.

Trimming shortened V by 5 bases and J by 5 bases, and 11 bases separated the two germline ends. Germline assignment: CDR1 SEHNR and CDR2 FQNEAQ (reference sequence). The CDR3 is made up of 13 amino acids. About this clone itself: The antigen is not known.

The repertoire was sequenced with immunoSEQ multiplex PCR; TCRdb's copy has only in-frame clones and lacks some. Altogether roughly 100,000 clones are present, more than 90% being singletons, with the ten largest covering roughly 3%. Selected pancreatic ductal adenocarcinoma patients had undergone surgery without neoadjuvant therapy. Material for sequencing was PBMCs. V is TRBV7-9 and J is TRBJ2-3; D not resolved. The sequence derives from a human donor with pancreatic ductal adenocarcinoma. CDR3 nucleotide sequence: TGTGCCAGCAGCCCCTTCACCGGAGATACGCAGTATTTT. Protein: CASSPFTGDTQYF.